The entry below gives a single T cell receptor (beta chain) sequence along with its context. TCRdb re-called the PCR reads with MiXCR, one entry per CDR3 protein. The sample has 460,000 or so distinct CDR3 sequences; about 25% are singletons. The sample comes from a study of molecular identifiers for immune sequencing clone quantification. The clonotype originates from a human donor in good health. Some libraries in this study had Jurkat cell RNA spiked in. Material for sequencing was naive CD8+ T cells from blood, with Jurkat cell RNA spiked in. As to subset: FACS-sorted CD8+CD4-CCR7+CD45RA+ naive T cells.

The CDR3: CASSYGSGSDTIYF. Written as DNA, the CDR3 is TGTGCCAGCAGTTACGGCAGCGGGAGCGACACCATATATTTT. The chain employs TRBV6-5 and TRBJ1-3; D is unresolved. V lost 2 bases to trimming and J lost 8 bases, with 13 bases between them. The CDR3 is 14 residues long. Per germline, CDR1 MNHEY and CDR2 SVGAGI.